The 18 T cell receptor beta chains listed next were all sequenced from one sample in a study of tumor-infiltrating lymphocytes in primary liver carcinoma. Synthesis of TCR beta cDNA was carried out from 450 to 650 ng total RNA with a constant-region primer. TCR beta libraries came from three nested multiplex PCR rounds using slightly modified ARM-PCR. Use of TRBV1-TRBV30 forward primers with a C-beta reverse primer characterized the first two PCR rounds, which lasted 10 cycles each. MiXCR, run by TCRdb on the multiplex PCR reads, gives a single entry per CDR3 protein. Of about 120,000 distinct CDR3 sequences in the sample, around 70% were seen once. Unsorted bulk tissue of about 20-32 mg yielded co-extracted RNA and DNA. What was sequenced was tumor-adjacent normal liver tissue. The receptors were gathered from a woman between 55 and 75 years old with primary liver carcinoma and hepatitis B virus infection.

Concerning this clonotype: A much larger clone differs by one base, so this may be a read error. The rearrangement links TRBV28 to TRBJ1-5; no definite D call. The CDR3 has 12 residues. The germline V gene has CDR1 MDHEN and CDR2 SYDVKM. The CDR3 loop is CASTSTGQHQHF. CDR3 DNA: TGTGCCAGCACCTCAACGGGTCAGCACCAGCATTTT.

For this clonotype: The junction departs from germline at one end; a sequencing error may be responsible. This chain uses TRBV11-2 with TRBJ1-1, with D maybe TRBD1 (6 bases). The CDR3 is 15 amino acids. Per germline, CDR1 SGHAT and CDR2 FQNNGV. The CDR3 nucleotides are TGTACCAGCAGCTCACCTGAGGGGGGAGTGACTGAAGCTTTCTTT. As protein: CTSSSPEGGVTEAFF.

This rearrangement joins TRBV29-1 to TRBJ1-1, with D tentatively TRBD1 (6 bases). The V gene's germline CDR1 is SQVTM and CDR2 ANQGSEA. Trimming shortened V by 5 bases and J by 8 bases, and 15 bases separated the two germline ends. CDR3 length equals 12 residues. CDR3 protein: CSVKFEQGEAFF. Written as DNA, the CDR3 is TGCAGCGTTAAGTTCGAACAGGGCGAAGCTTTCTTT.

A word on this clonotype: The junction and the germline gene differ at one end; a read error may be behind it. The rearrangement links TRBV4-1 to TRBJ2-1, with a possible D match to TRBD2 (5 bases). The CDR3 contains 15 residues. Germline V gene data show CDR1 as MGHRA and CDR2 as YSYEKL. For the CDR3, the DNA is TGCACAAGCAGCCAAGCCGAGGGCTCCTACAATGAGCAGCTCTTC. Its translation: CTSSQAEGSYNEQLF.

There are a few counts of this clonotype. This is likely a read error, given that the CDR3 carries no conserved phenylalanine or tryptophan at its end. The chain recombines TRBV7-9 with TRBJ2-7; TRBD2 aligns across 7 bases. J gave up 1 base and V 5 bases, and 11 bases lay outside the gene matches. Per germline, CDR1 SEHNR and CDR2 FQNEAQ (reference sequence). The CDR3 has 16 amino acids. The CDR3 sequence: CASSDKLAPGSYEQYS. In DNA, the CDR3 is TGTGCCAGCAGCGATAAACTAGCGCCGGGATCCTACGAGCAGTACTCC.

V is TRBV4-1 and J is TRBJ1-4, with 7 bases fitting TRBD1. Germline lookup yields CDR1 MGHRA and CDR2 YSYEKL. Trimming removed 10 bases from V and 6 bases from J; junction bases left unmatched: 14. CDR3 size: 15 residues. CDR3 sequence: CANIPPGTADEKLFF. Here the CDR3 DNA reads TGCGCCAACATCCCACCGGGGACAGCCGATGAAAAACTGTTTTTT.

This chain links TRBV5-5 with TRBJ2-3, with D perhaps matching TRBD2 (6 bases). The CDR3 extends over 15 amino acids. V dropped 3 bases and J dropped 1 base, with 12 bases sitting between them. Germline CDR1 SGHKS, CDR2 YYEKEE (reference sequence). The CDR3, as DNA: TGTGCCAGCAGCTCGACTGGCGGGGGCACAGATACGCAGTATTTT. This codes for CASSSTGGGTDTQYF.

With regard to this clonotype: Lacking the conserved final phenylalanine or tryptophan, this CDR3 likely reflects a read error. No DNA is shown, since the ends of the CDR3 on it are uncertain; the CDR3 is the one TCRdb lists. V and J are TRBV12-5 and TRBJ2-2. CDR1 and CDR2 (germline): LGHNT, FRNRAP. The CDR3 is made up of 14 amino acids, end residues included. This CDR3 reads CASGLVPFTGELFC.

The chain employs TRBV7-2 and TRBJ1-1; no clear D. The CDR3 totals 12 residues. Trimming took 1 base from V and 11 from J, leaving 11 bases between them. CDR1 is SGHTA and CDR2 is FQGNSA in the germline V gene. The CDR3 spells CASSLEPPGAFF. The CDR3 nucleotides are TGTGCCAGCAGCTTAGAACCCCCGGGGGCTTTCTTT.

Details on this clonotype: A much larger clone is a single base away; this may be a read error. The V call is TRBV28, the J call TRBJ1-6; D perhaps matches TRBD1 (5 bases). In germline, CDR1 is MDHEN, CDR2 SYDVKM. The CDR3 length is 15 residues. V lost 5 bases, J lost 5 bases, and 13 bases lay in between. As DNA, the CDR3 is TGTGCCAGCAGTCCACCACAGGAGAATAATTCACCCCTCCACTTT. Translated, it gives CASSPPQENNSPLHF.

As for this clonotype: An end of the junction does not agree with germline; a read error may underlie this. CDR3 in amino acids: CASSFGVTNTGKLFF. The CDR3 nucleotides are TGTGCCAGCAGCTTTGGGGTGACGAACACCGGGAAGCTGTTTTTT. V usage is TRBV7-9 and J usage is TRBJ2-2, with a weak D call TRBD2 (5 bases). The CDR3 has 15 amino acids. Looked up from germline, CDR1 is SEHNR and CDR2 is FQNEAQ (reference sequence).

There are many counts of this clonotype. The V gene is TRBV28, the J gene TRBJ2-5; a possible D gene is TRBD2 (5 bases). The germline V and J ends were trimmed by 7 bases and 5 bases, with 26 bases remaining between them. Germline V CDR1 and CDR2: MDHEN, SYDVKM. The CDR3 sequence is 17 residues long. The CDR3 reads CASTLRRFPPRLETQYF. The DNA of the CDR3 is TGTGCCAGCACTCTGAGGAGGTTCCCCCCGAGGCTGGAGACCCAGTACTTC.

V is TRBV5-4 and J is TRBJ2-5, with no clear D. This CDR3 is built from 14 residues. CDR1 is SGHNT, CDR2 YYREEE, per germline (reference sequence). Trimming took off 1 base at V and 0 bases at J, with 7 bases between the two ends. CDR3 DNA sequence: TGTGCCAGCAGCTTGTTGGCAGACCAAGAGACCCAGTACTTC. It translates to CASSLLADQETQYF.

In nucleotides, the CDR3 is TGTGCCAGCAGTATAGGTCGCACTGAAGCTTTCTTT. Amino acid sequence: CASSIGRTEAFF. The V gene is TRBV28, the J gene TRBJ1-1; D remains ambiguous. The CDR3 spans 12 residues. The V and J ends lost 5 bases and 4 bases respectively, with 8 bases between them. Germline assignment: CDR1 MDHEN and CDR2 SYDVKM.

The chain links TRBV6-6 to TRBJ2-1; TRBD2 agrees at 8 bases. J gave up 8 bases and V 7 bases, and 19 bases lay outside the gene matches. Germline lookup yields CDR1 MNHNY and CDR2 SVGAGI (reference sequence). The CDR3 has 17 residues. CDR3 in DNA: TGTGCCAGCAATGCCGGGACCAGCGGGAGCTGGGTCGATGAGCAGTTCTTC. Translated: CASNAGTSGSWVDEQFF.

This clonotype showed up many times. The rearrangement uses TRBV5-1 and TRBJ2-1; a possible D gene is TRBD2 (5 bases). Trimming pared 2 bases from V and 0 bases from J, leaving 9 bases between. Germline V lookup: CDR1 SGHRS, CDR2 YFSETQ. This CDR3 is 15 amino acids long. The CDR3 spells CASSFEGFSYNEQFF. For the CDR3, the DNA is TGCGCCAGCAGCTTCGAGGGTTTCTCCTACAATGAGCAGTTCTTC.

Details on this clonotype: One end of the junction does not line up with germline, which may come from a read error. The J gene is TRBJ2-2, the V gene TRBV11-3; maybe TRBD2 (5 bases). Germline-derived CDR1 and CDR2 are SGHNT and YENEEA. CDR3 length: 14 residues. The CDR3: CVSSFESNAGELLF. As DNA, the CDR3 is TGTGTCAGCAGCTTCGAGAGTAACGCCGGGGAGCTGCTTTTT.

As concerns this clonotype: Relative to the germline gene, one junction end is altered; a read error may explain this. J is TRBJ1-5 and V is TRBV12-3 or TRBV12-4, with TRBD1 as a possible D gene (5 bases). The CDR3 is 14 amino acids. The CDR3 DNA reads TGTGCCTGCAGGCGACTAGCGGGACGGCAGCCCCAGCATTTT. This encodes CACRRLAGRQPQHF.